These T cell receptor beta chains were read from a single sample in a study of regulatory T cells in long-lasting Graves disease. TCRdb fed the multiplex PCR reads into MiXCR, producing one record per CDR3 protein. The sample lists about 470,000 distinct CDR3 sequences, 20% to 25% occurring once. The sample here was peripheral blood mononuclear cells (PBMCs), taken when the disease was refractory, from a patient treated with antithyroid drugs. The receptors were gathered from a female donor with Graves disease. Each CDR3 is given with its conserved first and last residue. D genes are given only for firm matches. Rows give clone size only sometimes, using once, few, many, or a class for an expanded clone.

few	TRBV10-3	TRBJ2-7	NA	TGTGCCATCAGTGACGGGACCTACGAGCAGTACTTC	CAISDGTYEQYF
few	TRBV12-3/TRBV12-4	TRBJ2-2	TRBD2	TGTGCCAGCAGCAGGAGACTAGCGGGGAACACCGGGGAGCTGTTTTTT	CASSRRLAGNTGELFF
NA	TRBV7-9	TRBJ2-7	NA	TGTGCCAGCAGCGTGAACCGAGGCGAGCAGTACTTC	CASSVNRGEQYF
many	TRBV28	TRBJ2-7	NA	TGTGCCGTTGCAGGGAACTACGAGCAGTACTTC	CAVAGNYEQYF
few	TRBV4-1	TRBJ2-7	NA	TGCGCCAGCAGCCAAGATCCCTCAGCCCCCACCGAGCAGTACTTC	CASSQDPSAPTEQYF
few	TRBV3-1	TRBJ1-1	NA	TGTGCCAGCCCCCGGGAGGGTAGGGCTGAAGCTTTCTTT	CASPREGRAEAFF
few	TRBV5-4	TRBJ2-5	TRBD2	TGTGCCAGCAGCTCAGGGACTAGCGGGGAATCAGAGACCCAGTACTTC	CASSSGTSGESETQYF
many	TRBV6-1	TRBJ1-6	NA	TGTGCCAGCAGTCCACGCCACTCTACGACCTATAATTCACCCCTCCACTTT	CASSPRHSTTYNSPLHF
many	TRBV2	TRBJ1-1	NA	TGTGCCAGCATCAATAGGGTTAACACTGAAGCTTTCTTT	CASINRVNTEAFF
many	TRBV2	TRBJ1-6	TRBD1	TGTGCCAGCAGTGAACGAAGTCCGTCAGGGGGCGAGAATTCACCCCTCCACTTT	CASSERSPSGGENSPLHF
NA	TRBV28	TRBJ2-2	TRBD1	TGTGCCAGCAGCTTCAGGGGGCTCTCAACCGGGGAGCTGTTTTTT	CASSFRGLSTGELFF
few	TRBV2	TRBJ2-3	TRBD2	TGTGCCAGCAGTTCCGGGACTAGCGGGAGTCGTACGCAGTATTTT	CASSSGTSGSRTQYF
many	TRBV27	TRBJ2-5	TRBD2	TGTGCCAGCAGTTTATTGGCTAGCGGACAAGAGACCCAGTACTTC	CASSLLASGQETQYF
many	TRBV27	TRBJ2-7	NA	TGTGCCAGCAGCCCTCAGGGCCCCCCGGGTTACGAGCAGTACTTC	CASSPQGPPGYEQYF
many	TRBV28	TRBJ2-2	TRBD1	TGTGCCAGCAGTGGGACAGGGAGGCAGACCGGGGAGCTGTTTTTT	CASSGTGRQTGELFF
NA	TRBV10-3	TRBJ1-2	NA	TGTGCCATCAGTGAGTCCGGCAAACCAGGCTACACCTTC	CAISESGKPGYTF
many	TRBV6-2/TRBV6-3	TRBJ1-1	TRBD1	TGTGCCAGCAGCCCCGGGACAGGGGGAGTAGGTACTGAAGCTTTCTTT	CASSPGTGGVGTEAFF
many	TRBV28	TRBJ2-7	TRBD1	TGTGCCAGCAGTCCCTCAGGGGGTTGGTACGAGCAGTACTTC	CASSPSGGWYEQYF
NA	TRBV2	TRBJ1-3	NA	TGTGCCAGCATGGGGGGGCCTGGAAACACCATATATTTT	CASMGGPGNTIYF
NA	TRBV20-1	TRBJ2-3	NA	TGCAGTGCTTACAAGGGGGGTAGCACAGATACGCAGTATTTT	CSAYKGGSTDTQYF
NA	TRBV20-1	TRBJ2-2	NA	TGCAGTGCTAGTCGGGCACAGGGAACCGGGGAGCTGTTTTTT	CSASRAQGTGELFF
many	TRBV28	TRBJ2-7	TRBD1	TGTGCCAGCACCTCAAAGGGACAGGGGAACTACGAGCAGTACTTC	CASTSKGQGNYEQYF
many	TRBV5-8	TRBJ1-5	TRBD1	TGTGCCAGCAGCTTGGCCACAGGGGGGACCGCTAGCAATCAGCCCCAGCATTTT	CASSLATGGTASNQPQHF
many	TRBV7-8	TRBJ1-2	NA	TGTGCCAGCAGCTTAGCGTACCCGGACGGCGAGGGAGGCTACACCTTC	CASSLAYPDGEGGYTF
many	TRBV29-1	TRBJ2-7	NA	TGCAGCGTTGAAGAGATAAGCGGCTACGAGCAGTACTTC	CSVEEISGYEQYF
NA	TRBV11-2	TRBJ2-5	NA	TGTGCCAGCAGCTTACAGGAGGCCCAGTACTTC	CASSLQEAQYF
many	TRBV11-2	TRBJ2-5	NA	TGTGCCAGCAGCTCCCCCGGGACCCGAGGTGGGGAGACCCAGTACTTC	CASSSPGTRGGETQYF
many	TRBV28	TRBJ1-2	NA	TGTGCCAGCAGTTTATCAGATAGCAGGAACTATGGCTACACCTTC	CASSLSDSRNYGYTF
few	TRBV5-1	TRBJ1-1	NA	TGCGCCAGCAGCGACGGGAGGGGTGGGATGAACACTGAAGCTTTCTTT	CASSDGRGGMNTEAFF
few	TRBV12-3/TRBV12-4	TRBJ1-3	NA	TGTGCCAGCAGTTTAGCGGGCGGACGGAACACCATATATTTT	CASSLAGGRNTIYF
NA	TRBV15	TRBJ2-7	NA	TGTGCCACCAGCAGAATCGCTAGGAACGAGCAGTACTTC	CATSRIARNEQYF
many	TRBV28	TRBJ1-6	NA	TGTGCCAGCACTCTATCGAATTCACCCCTCCACTTT	CASTLSNSPLHF
NA	TRBV7-6	TRBJ1-2	NA	TGTGCCAGCAGCTACCACCCCCGTAGACTGTTTCCCTATGGCTACACCTTC	CASSYHPRRLFPYGYTF
many	TRBV12-3/TRBV12-4	TRBJ1-4	NA	TGTGCCAGCAGCTTATCCTCCGAAAAACTGTTTTTT	CASSLSSEKLFF
many	TRBV12-3/TRBV12-4	TRBJ2-5	TRBD1	TGTGCCAGCAGTTTAAGGGGCAGGGGGCGCGGTGAGACCCAGTACTTC	CASSLRGRGRGETQYF